This TCR beta chain was captured by sequencing in a study of blood T cells in healthy people across ages. The sample holds a few counts of this clonotype. The target antigen is unknown. Germline V gene sequence: CDR1 KGHSH, CDR2 LQKENI. The CDR3 runs 14 residues. J gave up 6 bases and V 3 bases, and 3 bases lay outside the gene matches. Isolation recovered at least 6.5 million PBMCs from every sample. Study findings and constraints: Unsorted PBMCs ruled out conclusive naive versus antigen-experienced comparison.

Primers used in a second PCR of roughly 6 to 11 cycles were a sample-barcoded 5' primer and a J-beta primer mix. Every cDNA was tagged by a template-switch adaptor with 12 random nucleotides. TCRdb fed the 5' RACE reads into MiXCR, producing one record per CDR3 protein. This table holds 1.5 million to 2 million distinct CDR3 sequences, under 30% found once. The chain carries TRBV18 and TRBJ1-5, with 9 bases that match TRBD1. This sequence originates from a woman aged 25 to 39 in good health. Sequences were obtained from blood. This CDR3 is CASSPGTGSQPQHF. CDR3 sequence (DNA): TGTGCCAGCTCACCGGGGACAGGGTCTCAGCCCCAGCATTTT.